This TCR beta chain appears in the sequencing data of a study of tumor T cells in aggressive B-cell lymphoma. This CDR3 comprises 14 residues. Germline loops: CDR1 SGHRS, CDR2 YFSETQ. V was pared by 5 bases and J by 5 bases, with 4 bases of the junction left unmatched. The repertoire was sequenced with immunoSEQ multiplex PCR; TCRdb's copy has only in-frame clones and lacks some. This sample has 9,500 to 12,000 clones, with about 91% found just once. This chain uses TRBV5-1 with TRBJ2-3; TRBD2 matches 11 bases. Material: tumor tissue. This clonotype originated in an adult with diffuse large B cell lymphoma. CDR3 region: CASRLAGAVDTQYF. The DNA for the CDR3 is TGCGCCAGCAGACTAGCGGGAGCTGTAGATACGCAGTATTTT. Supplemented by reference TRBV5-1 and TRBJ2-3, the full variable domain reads KAGVTQTPRYLIKTRGQQVTLSCSPISGHRSVSWYQQTPGQGLQFLFEYFSETQRNKGNFPGRFSGRQFSNSRSEMNVSTLELGDSALYLCASRLAGAVDTQYFGPGTRLTVL.